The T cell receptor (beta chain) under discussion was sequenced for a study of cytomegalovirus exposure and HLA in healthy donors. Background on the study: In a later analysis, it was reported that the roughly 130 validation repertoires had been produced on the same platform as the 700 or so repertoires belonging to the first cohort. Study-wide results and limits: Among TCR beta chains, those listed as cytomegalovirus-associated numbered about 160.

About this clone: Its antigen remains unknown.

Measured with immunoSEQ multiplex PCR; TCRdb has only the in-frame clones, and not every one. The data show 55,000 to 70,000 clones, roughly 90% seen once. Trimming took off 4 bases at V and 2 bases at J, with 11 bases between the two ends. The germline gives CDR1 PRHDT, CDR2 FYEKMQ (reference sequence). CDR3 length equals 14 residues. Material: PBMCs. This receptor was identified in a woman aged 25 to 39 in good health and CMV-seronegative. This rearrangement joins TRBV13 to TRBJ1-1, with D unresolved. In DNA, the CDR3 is TGTGCCAGCAGCTCTATACAGAACAACACTGAAGCTTTCTTT. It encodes CASSSIQNNTEAFF.